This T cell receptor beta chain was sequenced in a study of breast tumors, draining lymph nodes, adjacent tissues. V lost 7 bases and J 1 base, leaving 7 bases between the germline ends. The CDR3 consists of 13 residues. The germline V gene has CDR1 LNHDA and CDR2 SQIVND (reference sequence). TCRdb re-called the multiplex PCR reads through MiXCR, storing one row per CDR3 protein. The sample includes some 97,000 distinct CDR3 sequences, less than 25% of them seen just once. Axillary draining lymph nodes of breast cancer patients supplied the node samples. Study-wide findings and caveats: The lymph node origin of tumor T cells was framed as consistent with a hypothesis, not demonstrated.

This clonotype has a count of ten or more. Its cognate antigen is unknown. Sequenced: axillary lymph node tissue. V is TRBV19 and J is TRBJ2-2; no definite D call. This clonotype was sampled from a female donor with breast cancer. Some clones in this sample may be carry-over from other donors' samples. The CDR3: CASTDRNTGELFF. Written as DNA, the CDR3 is TGTGCCAGTACGGATCGGAACACCGGGGAGCTGTTTTTT.